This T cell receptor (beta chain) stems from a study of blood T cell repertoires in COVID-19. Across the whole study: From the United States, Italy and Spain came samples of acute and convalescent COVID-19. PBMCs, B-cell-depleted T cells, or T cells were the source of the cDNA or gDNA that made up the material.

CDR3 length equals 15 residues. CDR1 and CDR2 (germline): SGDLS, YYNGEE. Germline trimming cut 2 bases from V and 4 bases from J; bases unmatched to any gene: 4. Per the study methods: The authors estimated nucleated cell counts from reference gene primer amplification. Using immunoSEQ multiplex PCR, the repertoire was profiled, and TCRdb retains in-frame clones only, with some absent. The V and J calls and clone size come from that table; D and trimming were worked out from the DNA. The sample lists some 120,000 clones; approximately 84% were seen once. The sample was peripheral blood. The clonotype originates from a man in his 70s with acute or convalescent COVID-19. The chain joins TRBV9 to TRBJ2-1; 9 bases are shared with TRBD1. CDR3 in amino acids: CASSVQGQGYNEQFF. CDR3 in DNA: TGTGCCAGCAGCGTTCAAGGACAGGGGTACAATGAGCAGTTCTTC.